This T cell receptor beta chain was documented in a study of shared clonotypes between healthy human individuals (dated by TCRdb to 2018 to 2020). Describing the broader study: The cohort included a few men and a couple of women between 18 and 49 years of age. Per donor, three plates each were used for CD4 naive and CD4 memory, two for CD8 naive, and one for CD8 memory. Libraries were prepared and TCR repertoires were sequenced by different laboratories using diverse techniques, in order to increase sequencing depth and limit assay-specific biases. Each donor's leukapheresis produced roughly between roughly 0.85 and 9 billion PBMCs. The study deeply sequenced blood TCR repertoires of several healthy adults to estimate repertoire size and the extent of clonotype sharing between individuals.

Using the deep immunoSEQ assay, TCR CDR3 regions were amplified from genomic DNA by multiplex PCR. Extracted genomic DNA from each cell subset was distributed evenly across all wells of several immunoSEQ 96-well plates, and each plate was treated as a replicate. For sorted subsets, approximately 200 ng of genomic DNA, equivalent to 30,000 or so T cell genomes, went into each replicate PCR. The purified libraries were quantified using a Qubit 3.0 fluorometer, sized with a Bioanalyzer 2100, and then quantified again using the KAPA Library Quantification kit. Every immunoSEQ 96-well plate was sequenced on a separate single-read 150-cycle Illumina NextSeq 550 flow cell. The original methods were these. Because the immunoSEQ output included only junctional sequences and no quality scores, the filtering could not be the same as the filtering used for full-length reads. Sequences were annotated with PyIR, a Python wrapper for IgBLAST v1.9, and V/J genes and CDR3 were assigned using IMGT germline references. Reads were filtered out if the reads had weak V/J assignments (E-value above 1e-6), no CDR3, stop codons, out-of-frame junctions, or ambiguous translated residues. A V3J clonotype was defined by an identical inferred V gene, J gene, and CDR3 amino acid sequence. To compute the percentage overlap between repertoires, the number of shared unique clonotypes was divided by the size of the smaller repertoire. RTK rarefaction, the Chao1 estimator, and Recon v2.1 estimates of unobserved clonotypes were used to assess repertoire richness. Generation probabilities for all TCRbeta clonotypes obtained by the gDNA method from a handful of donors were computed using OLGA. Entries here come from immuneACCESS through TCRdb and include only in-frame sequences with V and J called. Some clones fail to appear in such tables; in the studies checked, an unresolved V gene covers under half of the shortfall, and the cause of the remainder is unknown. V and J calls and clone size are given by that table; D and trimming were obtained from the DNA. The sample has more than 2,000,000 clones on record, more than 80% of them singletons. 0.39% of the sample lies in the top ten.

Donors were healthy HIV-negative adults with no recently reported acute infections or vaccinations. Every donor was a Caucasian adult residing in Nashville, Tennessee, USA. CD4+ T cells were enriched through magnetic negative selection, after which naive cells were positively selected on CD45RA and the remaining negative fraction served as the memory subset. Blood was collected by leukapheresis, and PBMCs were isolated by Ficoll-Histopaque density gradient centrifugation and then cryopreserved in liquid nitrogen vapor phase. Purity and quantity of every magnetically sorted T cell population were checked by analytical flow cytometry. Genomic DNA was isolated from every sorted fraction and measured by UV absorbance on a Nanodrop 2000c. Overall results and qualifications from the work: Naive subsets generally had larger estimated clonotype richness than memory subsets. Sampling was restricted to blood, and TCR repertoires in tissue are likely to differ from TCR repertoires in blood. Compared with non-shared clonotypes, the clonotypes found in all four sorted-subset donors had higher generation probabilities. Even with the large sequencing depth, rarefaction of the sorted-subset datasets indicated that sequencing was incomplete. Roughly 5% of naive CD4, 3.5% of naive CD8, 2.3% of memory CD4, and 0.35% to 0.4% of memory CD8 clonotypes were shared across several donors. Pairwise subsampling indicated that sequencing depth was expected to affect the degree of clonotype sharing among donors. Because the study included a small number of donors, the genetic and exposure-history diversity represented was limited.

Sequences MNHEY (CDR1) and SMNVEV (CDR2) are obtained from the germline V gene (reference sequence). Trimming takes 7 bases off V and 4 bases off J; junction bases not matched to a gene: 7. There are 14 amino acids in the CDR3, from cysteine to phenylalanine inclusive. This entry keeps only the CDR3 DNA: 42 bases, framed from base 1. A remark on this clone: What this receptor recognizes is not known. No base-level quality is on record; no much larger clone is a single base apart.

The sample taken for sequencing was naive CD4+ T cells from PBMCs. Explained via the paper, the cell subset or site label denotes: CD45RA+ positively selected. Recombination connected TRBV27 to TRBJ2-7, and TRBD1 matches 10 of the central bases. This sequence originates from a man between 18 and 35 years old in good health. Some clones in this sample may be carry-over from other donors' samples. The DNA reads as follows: TGTGCCAGCACTAGACAGGGGGCTGGGTACGAGCAGTACTTC. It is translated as CASTRQGAGYEQYF.